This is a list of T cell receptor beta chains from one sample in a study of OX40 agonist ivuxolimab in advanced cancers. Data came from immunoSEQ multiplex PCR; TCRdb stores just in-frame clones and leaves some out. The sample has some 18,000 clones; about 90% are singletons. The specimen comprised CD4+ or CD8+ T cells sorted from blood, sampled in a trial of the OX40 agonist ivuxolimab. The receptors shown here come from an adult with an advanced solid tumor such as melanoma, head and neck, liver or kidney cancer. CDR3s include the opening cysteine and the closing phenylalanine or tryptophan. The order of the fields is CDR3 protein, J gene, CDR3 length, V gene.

cdr3_aa: CASSPRVVSNEKLFF; j_call: TRBJ1-4; cdr3_length: 15; v_call: TRBV18
cdr3_aa: CASSRDPSYEQYF; j_call: TRBJ2-7; cdr3_length: 13; v_call: TRBV9
cdr3_aa: CASTGVNPYEQYF; j_call: TRBJ2-7; cdr3_length: 13; v_call: TRBV19
cdr3_aa: CASSQTSGRAWEQYF; j_call: TRBJ2-7; cdr3_length: 15; v_call: TRBV7-9
cdr3_aa: CASSIGGTSYNEQFF; j_call: TRBJ2-1; cdr3_length: 15; v_call: TRBV14
cdr3_aa: CASSIDGNPDGYTF; j_call: TRBJ1-2; cdr3_length: 14; v_call: TRBV19
cdr3_aa: CASSGGQGGYEQYF; j_call: TRBJ2-7; cdr3_length: 14; v_call: TRBV9
cdr3_aa: CASSLAQAYNEQFF; j_call: TRBJ2-1; cdr3_length: 14; v_call: TRBV7-9
cdr3_aa: CASSSPRDRGNTGELFF; j_call: TRBJ2-2; cdr3_length: 17; v_call: TRBV7-9
cdr3_aa: CASSPLLLSSYNEQFF; j_call: TRBJ2-1; cdr3_length: 16; v_call: TRBV11-2
cdr3_aa: CSVEGGTSLYF; j_call: TRBJ2-3; cdr3_length: 11; v_call: TRBV29-1
cdr3_aa: CATSRNRDSEGYTF; j_call: TRBJ1-2; cdr3_length: 14; v_call: TRBV15
cdr3_aa: CASSSIGGLLDEQYF; j_call: TRBJ2-7; cdr3_length: 15; v_call: TRBV5-1
cdr3_aa: CASSIEAGQGADEQYF; j_call: TRBJ2-7; cdr3_length: 16; v_call: TRBV19
cdr3_aa: CASSPSGSPFNEQFF; j_call: TRBJ2-1; cdr3_length: 15; v_call: TRBV7-3
cdr3_aa: CASSQDRLGEGFYGYTF; j_call: TRBJ1-2; cdr3_length: 17; v_call: TRBV4-3
cdr3_aa: CASSLGLARTYEQYF; j_call: TRBJ2-7; cdr3_length: 15; v_call: TRBV7-9
cdr3_aa: CASSPPGQGFLYF; j_call: TRBJ2-7; cdr3_length: 13; v_call: TRBV6-6
cdr3_aa: CASSLFGEPGELFF; j_call: TRBJ2-2; cdr3_length: 14; v_call: TRBV11-2
cdr3_aa: CASSPPIGPYNEQFF; j_call: TRBJ2-1; cdr3_length: 15; v_call: TRBV6-6
cdr3_aa: CASKLAGINEQYF; j_call: TRBJ2-7; cdr3_length: 13; v_call: TRBV27
cdr3_aa: CASSEGTGKPEAFF; j_call: TRBJ1-1; cdr3_length: 14; v_call: TRBV5-1
cdr3_aa: CASGDRSYEQYF; j_call: TRBJ2-7; cdr3_length: 12; v_call: TRBV27
cdr3_aa: CASSQTGSTEAFF; j_call: TRBJ1-1; cdr3_length: 13; v_call: TRBV4-1
cdr3_aa: CASSVSGFTYEQYF; j_call: TRBJ2-7; cdr3_length: 14; v_call: TRBV5-1
cdr3_aa: CASSWDIYQPQHF; j_call: TRBJ1-5; cdr3_length: 13; v_call: TRBV6-1
cdr3_aa: CASSRQSGSYYEQYF; j_call: TRBJ2-7; cdr3_length: 15; v_call: TRBV13
cdr3_aa: CASSVASGGYEQFF; j_call: TRBJ2-1; cdr3_length: 14; v_call: TRBV19
cdr3_aa: CAWMRGGGYTF; j_call: TRBJ1-2; cdr3_length: 11; v_call: TRBV30